These 31 T cell receptor beta chains were sequenced from one sample in a study of T-cell memory formation after mild COVID-19. MiXCR was run by TCRdb on the 5' RACE reads, yielding one entry per CDR3 protein. The data hold roughly 200,000 distinct CDR3 sequences, with 9.5% to 10% observed a single time. What was sequenced was PBMCs or a T cell subset sorted from them (not recorded which). These TCRs come from a man between 18 and 35 years old who had mild COVID-19 (a few samples of this study predate the infection). Cell type and time point are not known.

This clonotype was observed at least ten times. The chain links TRBV5-5 to TRBJ2-7, with D possibly being TRBD2 (6 bases). There are 13 residues in the CDR3. The germline gives CDR1 SGHKS, CDR2 YYEKEE (reference sequence). The CDR3 DNA is TGTTTCTGCGGGGCCAGCGGCTCGTACGAGCAGTACGTC. Translating it yields CFCGASGSYEQYV.

There are a few counts of this clonotype. The rearrangement links TRBV7-6 to TRBJ2-1, with TRBD1 identical over 8 bases. This CDR3 comprises 14 residues. The germline CDR1 and CDR2 sequences are SGHVS and FNYEAQ. Trimming cost V 4 bases and J 8 bases; bases outside gene matches: 7. CDR3 in amino acids: CASSSFGQGDEQFF. The CDR3 region has the DNA TGTGCCAGCAGCTCATTCGGACAGGGCGATGAGCAGTTCTTC.

This clonotype was seen a few times. The V gene is TRBV6-1, the J gene TRBJ2-7, with 8 bases that match TRBD2. The CDR3 is made up of 15 amino acids. Germline V gives CDR1 MNHNS, CDR2 SASEGT. The ends lost 10 bases at V and 0 bases at J; junction bases unmatched: 11. The CDR3 region has the DNA TGTGCCACCGGGAGGGGATCAACTAGCTCCTACGAGCAGTACGTC. Translated: CATGRGSTSSYEQYV.

In its sample, this clonotype was seen many times. The chain employs TRBV7-8 and TRBJ2-1, with D perhaps assigned TRBD1 or TRBD2 (6 bases each). V dropped 1 base and J dropped 3 bases, with 16 bases sitting between them. The germline V gene encodes CDR1 SGHVS and CDR2 FQNEAQ. The CDR3 covers 17 residues. The CDR3 spells CASSLGGPGASYNEQFF. The CDR3 region has the DNA TGTGCCAGCAGCTTAGGGGGACCGGGGGCCAGCTACAATGAGCAGTTCTTC.

This clonotype was counted at least ten times. The rearrangement joins TRBV7-6 to TRBJ2-6; 9 bases are a match to TRBD1. From germline, CDR1 is SGHVS and CDR2 FNYEAQ. J gave up 0 bases and V 5 bases, and 5 bases lay outside the gene matches. The length of the CDR3 is 17 residues. CDR3: CASSMGQGNSGANVLTF. DNA for the CDR3: TGTGCCAGCAGCATGGGACAGGGAAACTCTGGGGCCAACGTCCTGACTTTC.

This clonotype was counted only a few times. In DNA, the CDR3 is TGTGCCAGCAGCCAGGGAGGGACCTCCTACGAGCAGTACTTC. Residues: CASSQGGTSYEQYF. The V and J genes are TRBV3-1 and TRBJ2-7; TRBD2 aligns across 7 bases. In germline, CDR1 is LGHDT, CDR2 YNNKEL (reference sequence). J gave up 0 bases and V 3 bases, and 2 bases lay outside the gene matches. The CDR3 is made up of 14 amino acids.

The V and J genes are TRBV28 and TRBJ1-1; tentative D call: TRBD1 (5 bases). CDR3 length equals 13 residues. Germline CDR1 reads MDHEN; CDR2 reads SYDVKM. Trimming removed 7 bases at V and 3 bases at J, with 12 bases between. This chain's CDR3 is CASTPSGDTEAFF. The CDR3 DNA follows: TGTGCCAGCACCCCGTCGGGGGACACTGAAGCTTTCTTT.

The rearrangement joins TRBV5-6 to TRBJ2-7; 7 positions match TRBD1. The CDR3 contains 13 residues. Germline assignment: CDR1 SGHDT and CDR2 YYEEEE. V dropped 4 bases and J dropped 4; count of bases not matched to a gene: 5. CDR3 in amino acids: CASSPRTGYEQYF. The CDR3 DNA reads as TGTGCCAGCAGCCCAAGGACAGGTTACGAGCAGTACTTC.

This clonotype is a singleton in its sample. This rearrangement joins TRBV10-3 to TRBJ1-5, with D hard to call. The CDR3 has 12 amino acids. The germline V and J ends were trimmed by 4 bases and 6 bases, with 7 bases remaining between them. Germline loops: CDR1 ENHRY, CDR2 SYGVKD. The CDR3 DNA reads TGTGCCATCAGTGTAACAAGTCAGCCCCAGCATTTT. This gives the protein CAISVTSQPQHF.

This clonotype was observed a handful of times. The genes are TRBV11-2 and TRBJ1-2, with D unresolved. Germline CDR1 reads SGHAT; CDR2 reads FQNNGV. This CDR3 spans 13 amino acids. The V and J ends lost 5 bases and 8 bases respectively, with 15 bases between them. The CDR3 region is CASSAGVNRGYTF. CDR3 bases: TGTGCCAGCAGCGCAGGAGTGAATCGGGGCTACACCTTC. Filled out from reference TRBV11-2 and TRBJ1-2, the complete variable domain reads EAGVAQSPRYKIIEKRQSVAFWCNPISGHATLYWYQQILGQGPKLLIQFQNNGVVDDSQLPKDRFSAERLKGVDSTLKIQPAKLEDSAVYLCASSAGVNRGYTFGSGTRLTVV.

This clonotype was seen a few times. The gene calls are TRBV7-2 and TRBJ2-2; TRBD2 might be the D (6 bases). The CDR3 contains 14 residues. CDR1 and CDR2 from the germline V gene are SGHTA and FQGNSA. The germline V and J ends were trimmed by 8 bases and 2 bases, with 12 bases remaining between them. CDR3 residues: CASQWGDNTGELFF. The CDR3 DNA follows: TGTGCCAGCCAGTGGGGGGATAACACCGGGGAGCTGTTTTTT.

The chain has TRBV7-9 and TRBJ2-5; D gene unclear. The CDR3 consists of 13 residues. Germline CDR1 is SEHNR and CDR2 is FQNEAQ (reference sequence). Trimming left V 0 bases short and J 4 bases short, with 6 bases between. CDR3 in amino acids: CASSLATGETQYF. The CDR3 bases are TGTGCCAGCAGCTTAGCTACTGGAGAGACCCAGTACTTC.

Only a few counts were recorded for this clonotype. The V call is TRBV3-1, the J call TRBJ2-4; weak D call: TRBD1 (5 bases). Germline CDR1 is LGHDT and CDR2 is YNNKEL (reference sequence). The CDR3 extends over 14 amino acids. V lost 4 bases and J 9 bases, leaving 16 bases between the germline ends. CDR3 DNA: TGTGCCAGCAGCCCCCTTCAGGGATGGGGCATTCAGTACTTC. Residues: CASSPLQGWGIQYF.

This clonotype was picked up many times. The chain has TRBV7-9 and TRBJ2-1; possibly TRBD1 for D (6 bases). Germline lookup yields CDR1 SEHNR and CDR2 FQNEAQ (reference sequence). This CDR3 contains 16 residues. V lost 2 bases and J 2 bases, leaving 13 bases between the germline ends. CDR3 in amino acids: CASSLWEGQPYNEQFF. The CDR3 region has the DNA TGTGCCAGCAGCTTATGGGAAGGACAGCCCTACAATGAGCAGTTCTTC.

The chain has TRBV7-8 and TRBJ1-1; a weak D match, TRBD1 (6 bases). CDR3 size: 14 residues. Germline V gene data show CDR1 as SGHVS and CDR2 as FQNEAQ. The V and J ends lost 5 bases and 3 bases respectively, with 13 bases between them. CDR3 amino acids: CASSPYGGYTEAFF. The CDR3 nucleotides read TGTGCCAGCAGCCCTTACGGGGGCTACACTGAAGCTTTCTTT.

V is TRBV20-1 and J is TRBJ2-3; maybe TRBD2 (6 bases). Trimming left V 6 bases short and J 0 bases short, with 16 bases between. CDR1 and CDR2 (germline): DFQATT, SNEGSKA (reference sequence). This CDR3 comprises 15 residues. Written as DNA, the CDR3 is TGCAGTGCCCCCGCGAAGCGGGCTAGCACAGATACGCAGTATTTT. Translating gives CSAPAKRASTDTQYF.

J is TRBJ2-3 and V is TRBV29-1; 9 bases fit TRBD2. Trimming cost V 4 bases and J 2 bases; bases outside gene matches: 7. The CDR3 length is 15 residues. Germline V gene lookup returns CDR1 SQVTM and CDR2 ANQGSEA. Written as DNA, the CDR3 is TGCAGCGTTGGGCGGCTAGCGGGGCCCACAGATACGCAGTATTTT. Translated: CSVGRLAGPTDTQYF.

The V and J genes are TRBV7-9 and TRBJ2-5, with D possibly being TRBD1 (6 bases). CDR1 is SEHNR, CDR2 FQNEAQ, per germline (reference sequence). The CDR3 has 13 residues. V lost 5 bases and J lost 3, with 10 bases in between. CDR3 DNA: TGTGCCAGCAGCACCTCAGGGGAAGAGACCCAGTACTTC. Translated, it gives CASSTSGEETQYF.

V gene TRBV7-2 combines with J gene TRBJ1-3; 10 bases are a match to TRBD1. CDR1 is SGHTA and CDR2 is FQGNSA in the germline V gene. Trimming removed 4 bases from V and 0 bases from J; junction bases left unmatched: 3. The CDR3 contains 16 residues. The CDR3 protein is CASSSGQGGSGNTIYF. The CDR3 DNA is TGTGCCAGCAGCTCCGGACAGGGGGGCTCTGGAAACACCATATATTTT. The full variable domain, completed using reference TRBV7-2 and TRBJ1-3, is GAGVSQSPSNKVTEKGKDVELRCDPISGHTALYWYRQSLGQGLEFLIYFQGNSAPDKSGLPSDRFSAERTGGSVSTLTIQRTQQEDSAVYLCASSSGQGGSGNTIYFGEGSWLTVV.

This clonotype was counted a few times. This chain connects TRBV4-1 to TRBJ2-7; D perhaps matches TRBD1 (6 bases). The V and J ends lost 4 bases and 3 bases respectively, with 16 bases between them. The CDR3 is 15 amino acids. Germline V gene data show CDR1 as MGHRA and CDR2 as YSYEKL. This chain's CDR3 is CASSRASGADYEQYF. CDR3 nucleotides: TGCGCCAGCAGCCGTGCATCAGGGGCGGACTACGAGCAGTACTTC.

This clonotype has only a few counts. The gene calls are TRBV5-5 and TRBJ1-2; the D is unclear. The V gene's germline CDR1 is SGHKS and CDR2 YYEKEE (reference sequence). CDR3 length equals 14 residues. Trimming shortened V by 4 bases and J by 0 bases, and 10 bases separated the two germline ends. CDR3 protein: CASSNRDSNYGYTF. The CDR3 DNA follows: TGTGCCAGCAGCAACCGGGATTCTAACTATGGCTACACCTTC.

V gene TRBV11-2 combines with J gene TRBJ2-7, with TRBD2 as a possible D gene (5 bases). Germline lookup yields CDR1 SGHAT and CDR2 FQNNGV. This CDR3 region has 15 residues. Trimming shortened V by 0 bases and J by 3 bases, and 12 bases separated the two germline ends. CDR3 in amino acids: CASSLDLARGYEQYF. The CDR3 DNA follows: TGTGCCAGCAGCTTAGACCTAGCCCGGGGCTACGAGCAGTACTTC.

The V gene is TRBV12-3 or TRBV12-4, the J gene TRBJ2-1, with D possibly being TRBD1 or TRBD2 (6 bases each). V gave up 3 bases and J gave up 7 bases, with 10 bases separating them. The CDR3 is made up of 13 amino acids. The CDR3: CASSFGGPNEQFF. The CDR3 DNA follows: TGTGCCAGCAGTTTTGGGGGGCCTAATGAGCAGTTCTTC.

This clonotype was observed many times. This sequence joins TRBV21-1 and TRBJ2-7; TRBD1 is the table's D call and was not checked against the DNA. TRBV21-1 is a listed pseudogene. The length of the CDR3 is 14 residues. In DNA form, the CDR3 reads TGTGCCAGCGGATCTACAGGGCCGACCTACGAGCAGTACTTC. Translation: CASGSTGPTYEQYF.

There are many counts of this clonotype. The rearrangement joins TRBV20-1 to TRBJ2-3, with TRBD2 identical over 9 bases. With 3 bases clipped from V and 2 bases from J, the junction kept 12 bases outside the gene matches. CDR1 and CDR2 from the germline V gene are DFQATT and SNEGSKA (reference sequence). The length of the CDR3 is 17 residues. The CDR3 reads CSASPWGSGGSTDTQYF. The CDR3 DNA sequence: TGCAGTGCTAGTCCATGGGGGAGCGGGGGGTCCACAGATACGCAGTATTTT.

The CDR3 is CASSGQTKQETQYF. In DNA, the CDR3 is TGTGCCAGTTCGGGACAGACCAAACAAGAGACCCAGTACTTC. This chain joins TRBV28 and TRBJ2-5; 7 bases are shared with TRBD1. The CDR3 length is 14 residues. CDR1 and CDR2 from the germline V gene are MDHEN and SYDVKM. The V segment lost 9 bases and the J segment 2 bases; nucleotides outside the gene matches: 9.

This clonotype was found many times. The chain links TRBV7-8 to TRBJ1-3, with a weak D call TRBD1 (5 bases). The CDR3 runs to 16 residues. V was trimmed by 3 bases and J by 2 bases, leaving 14 bases between them. The germline V gene has CDR1 SGHVS and CDR2 FQNEAQ. CDR3 DNA: TGTGCCAGCAGCTTCCACGGGGCGCAGACTGGAAACACCATATATTTT. It specifies CASSFHGAQTGNTIYF.

The chain has TRBV29-1 and TRBJ1-1; D is unresolved. Looked up from germline, CDR1 is SQVTM and CDR2 is ANQGSEA. Trimming pared 6 bases from V and 4 bases from J, leaving 18 bases between. CDR3 length equals 14 residues. CDR3 residues: CSVSDRIWGTEAFF. As DNA, the CDR3 is TGCAGCGTGTCGGACCGTATATGGGGCACTGAAGCTTTCTTT.

This clonotype was counted only a few times. V and J are TRBV19 and TRBJ1-5; D remains ambiguous. The V end was cut by 3 bases, the J end by 4 bases, with 4 bases between. The CDR3 is 12 residues long. Germline CDR1 is LNHDA and CDR2 is SQIVND (reference sequence). The CDR3 is CASSMGNQPQHF. Written as DNA, the CDR3 is TGTGCCAGTAGTATGGGAAATCAGCCCCAGCATTTT. Drawing the rest from reference TRBV19 and TRBJ1-5, the complete variable domain is DGGITQSPKYLFRKEGQNVTLSCEQNLNHDAMYWYRQDPGQGLRLIYYSQIVNDFQKGDIAEGYSVSREKKESFPLTVTSAQKNPTAFYLCASSMGNQPQHFGDGTRLSIL.

This clonotype was counted between two and nine times. The V call is TRBV10-2, the J call TRBJ2-1; TRBD2 is a possible D gene (6 bases). CDR1 and CDR2 (germline): WSHSY, SAAADI. This CDR3 is built from 13 residues. Trimming took 6 bases from V and 3 from J, leaving 9 bases between them. This CDR3 reads CASRTRGYNEQFF. CDR3 bases: TGCGCCAGCAGGACTAGAGGCTACAATGAGCAGTTCTTC.

This clonotype was recorded many times. CDR3 in DNA: TGTGCCACCAGCGGGGTGACACAGGGCCAAGAGACCCAGTACTTC. Encoded protein: CATSGVTQGQETQYF. This sequence joins TRBV15 and TRBJ2-5; D perhaps matches TRBD1 (6 bases). The CDR3 has 15 amino acids. V was pared by 5 bases and J by 1 base, with 14 bases between. CDR1 and CDR2 (germline): LNHNV, YYDKDF (reference sequence).